This TCR beta chain appears in the sequencing data of a study of CD8+ T cells in alopecia areata. Background on the study: Scoring of treated patients' severity used the percentage of affected scalp area. Study-wide results and limits: Tofacitinib significantly reduced both scalp clonality and expanded CD8+ clones among the top 100. Lesional scalp exceeded normal scalp in clonality, especially in alopecia totalis/universalis. One nonresponder leaves baseline CD8+ expansion's link to response uncertain.

The treatment: oral pan-JAK inhibitor, 5-10 mg twice daily. Comments on this clone: Its target is not known.

In germline, CDR1 is SGHDT, CDR2 YYEEEE. Losses at the gene ends were 4 bases for V and 5 bases for J; bases not matched to a gene: 8. This CDR3 region has 16 residues. Extracted from the samples, RNA was reverse transcribed into cDNA to serve as the sequencing template. Assay used: immunoSEQ multiplex PCR; TCRdb lists only in-frame clones, some missing. The sample includes 42,000 or so clones, roughly 92% seen only once; the top ten take over 15%. The receptor's source is a human donor with alopecia areata. The material was CD8+ T cells sorted from blood, obtained at week 24, from a patient treated with tofacitinib. This rearrangement joins TRBV5-6 to TRBJ2-3, with 12 positions matching TRBD2. Written as DNA, the CDR3 is TGTGCCAGCAGCCCAGGACTAGCGGGGCGGTTAGATACGCAGTATTTT. This translates into CASSPGLAGRLDTQYF. The complete variable domain, with remaining parts taken from reference TRBV5-6 and TRBJ2-3, reads DAGVTQSPTHLIKTRGQQVTLRCSPKSGHDTVSWYQQALGQGPQFIFQYYEEEERQRGNFPDRFSGHQFPNYSSELNVNALLLGDSALYLCASSPGLAGRLDTQYFGPGTRLTVL.